The entry below describes one TCR beta chain. Its antigen remains undetermined. No much larger clone is present one base from it, and per-base qualities are unavailable. These data come from a study of regulatory T cells in long-lasting Graves disease (dated by TCRdb to 2020 to 2023). Broadly, across the study: Persistent Graves' disease was defined as persistently positive TSH receptor autoantibodies together with antithyroid drug treatment for over 5 years. This study used TCR sequencing and RNA sequencing of peripheral blood to compare persistent Graves' disease patients against newly diagnosed Graves' disease patients. The study was conducted in China and was registered as a clinical trial. A total of 33 samples were covered by TCR sequencing, comprising around 13 persistent and around 20 newly diagnosed Graves' disease patients. Persistent Graves' disease patients in the clinical cohort had taken antithyroid drugs for roughly ten years on average. Here is what the overall study found, with its caveats: Sequencing and analysis were limited to the TCR beta chain. Persistent disease showed preferential use of TRBV28, TRBJ1-2 and TRBJ2-5, whereas newly diagnosed disease favored TRBV20-1 and TRBJ2-1. Patients with persistent disease shared more public clonotypes (around 3,000) than newly diagnosed patients did (roughly 970). The authors acknowledged the small sample size as a limitation that may reduce accuracy. Peripheral blood alone was examined, since thyroid tissue, which constituted the primary lesion, could not be accessed. Lower TCR Shannon entropy and fewer highly expanded clones were observed in persistent Graves' disease patients than in newly diagnosed patients, which suggested clonal expansion.

According to the study, the label for this sample's time point signals: persistent/refractory GD, antithyroid drugs over 5 years with positive TRAb. For both TCR sequencing and RNA sequencing, RNA was extracted from PBMCs in TRIzol. Graves' disease was diagnosed according to American Thyroid Association guidelines. The patients came from an endocrinology department in Xi'an, China. Each patient gave approximately 9 milliliters of peripheral blood, collected in an EDTA anticoagulant tube. Ficoll Paque Plus density gradient separation was used to isolate PBMCs, and no further T cell sorting was done. An Agilent 2100 Bioanalyzer and agarose gel were used to assess RNA quality, and a NanoDrop 2000 was used to measure RNA concentration. From the germline V gene (reference sequence), CDR1 is DFQATT and CDR2 is SNEGSKA. Compared with germline, V lacks 0 bases and J lacks 4 bases; bases without a gene match: 6. From cysteine to phenylalanine, the CDR3 is 15 amino acids long. Just CDR3 DNA is preserved here, 45 bases in frame from base 1.

Libraries were prepared through multiplex PCR. The sequencer listed for this sample is Illumina HiSeq 4000. iRepertoire HTBI primers and Arm-PCR amplification of CDR3 regions were used to construct TCR beta libraries. PCR products were gel purified before sequencing. The source study handled its data this way. Gene usage analysis of CDR3 amino acid clonotypes used the roughly 60 TRBV and more than 13 TRBJ segments found across samples. Filtered high-quality paired reads were merged into contigs using COPE and FqMerger. BLAST was used to align contigs to the IMGT TRBV, TRBD and TRBJ reference genes, and CDR3 was defined following IMGT. Highly expanded clones were defined as clonotypes with a frequency above 0.1%. Shannon entropy was used to measure repertoire diversity, and the Gini coefficient was used to measure V-J evenness. A clonotype found in more than one individual was treated as public. TCRdb reanalyzed the raw reads on its own, using fastp at Q25 for trimming and MiXCR for clone calling, and kept in-frame beta chains. Each CDR3 protein gets just one entry, which takes the most common genes and DNA from the rows behind it. These V and J calls are TCRdb output, not the study's own analysis. The sample table contains around 340,000 distinct CDR3 sequences; only one count was recorded for 15% to 20% of them. 29% of the sample is taken by the ten largest.

The receptor was derived from a female donor with Graves disease. The chain links TRBV20-1 with TRBJ1-1; 9 middle bases align to TRBD1. Source: peripheral blood mononuclear cells (PBMCs), taken when the disease was refractory, from a patient treated with antithyroid drugs. For the CDR3, the sequence is CSARDHDRGTTEAFF. In nucleotide form, the sequence is TGCAGTGCTAGAGATCACGACAGGGGGACCACTGAAGCTTTCTTT.